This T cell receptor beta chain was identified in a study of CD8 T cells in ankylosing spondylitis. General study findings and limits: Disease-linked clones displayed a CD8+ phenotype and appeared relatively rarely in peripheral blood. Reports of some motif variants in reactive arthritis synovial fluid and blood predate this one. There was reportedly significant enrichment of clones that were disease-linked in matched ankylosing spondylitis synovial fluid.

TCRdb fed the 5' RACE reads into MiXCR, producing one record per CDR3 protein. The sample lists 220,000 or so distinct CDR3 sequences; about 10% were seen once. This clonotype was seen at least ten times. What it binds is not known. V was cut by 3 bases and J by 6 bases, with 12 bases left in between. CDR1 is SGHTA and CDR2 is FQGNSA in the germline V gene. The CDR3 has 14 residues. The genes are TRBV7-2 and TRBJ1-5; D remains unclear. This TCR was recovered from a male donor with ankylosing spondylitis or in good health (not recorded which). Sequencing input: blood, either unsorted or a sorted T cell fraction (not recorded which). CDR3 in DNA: TGTGCCAGCAGCTTGCGAGGAGTCGGTCAGCCCCAGCATTTT. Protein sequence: CASSLRGVGQPQHF.